Listed below are T cell receptor beta chains from one sample, sequenced in a study of T-cell memory formation after mild COVID-19. TCRdb re-called the 5' RACE reads through MiXCR, storing one row per CDR3 protein. The sample contains some 180,000 distinct CDR3 sequences, approximately 17% of which appear only once. The sequenced sample consisted of PBMCs or a T cell subset sorted from them (not recorded which). All receptors derive from a man younger than 35 who had mild COVID-19 (a few samples of this study predate the infection). Cell type and time point are not known. CDR3s include the opening cysteine and the closing phenylalanine or tryptophan. A D gene is named only where the DNA matches it firmly. Clone sizes are given selectively: once, few, many, or a class where the clone is expanded.

>.|TRBV28|TRBJ1-2|.
TGTGCCAGCAGTTTGGGGGCTTCGGGCTACACCTTC
CASSLGASGYTF
>.|TRBV29-1|TRBJ2-1|.
TGCACCATTCGGACAGTCTCCTACAATGAGCAGTTCTTC
CTIRTVSYNEQFF
>.|TRBV7-2|TRBJ2-7|few
TGTGCCAGCTCCGGCTACGAGCAGTACTTC
CASSGYEQYF
>TRBD1|TRBV5-1|TRBJ2-1|.
TGCGCCAGCAGCTTGAGTCCGACAGGGATTAACTACAATGAGCAGTTCTTC
CASSLSPTGINYNEQFF
>.|TRBV29-1|TRBJ1-2|.
TGCAGCATTGGAGGAGGCTACACCTTC
CSIGGGYTF
>.|TRBV5-1|TRBJ2-2|.
TGCGCCAGCAGCGTGGGACCTGACACCGGGGAGCTGTTTTTT
CASSVGPDTGELFF
>.|TRBV12-3/TRBV12-4|TRBJ1-2|.
TGTGCCAGCAGTTACAGCTATGGCTACACCTTC
CASSYSYGYTF
>TRBD2|TRBV4-2|TRBJ2-2|few
TGTGCCAGCAGCCAGGGACTAGCGGGGGGGACGGACACCGGGGAGCTGTTTTTT
CASSQGLAGGTDTGELFF
>.|TRBV6-1|TRBJ1-3|.
TGTGCCAGCAGTGAATCGATCGAGAGAAACACCATATATTTT
CASSESIERNTIYF
>TRBD2|TRBV5-1|TRBJ2-5|.
TGCGCCAGCAGCTGGAGCGGGGGTGAGACCCAGTACTTC
CASSWSGGETQYF
>TRBD2|TRBV27|TRBJ2-5|many
TGTGCCAGCAGTTTCCACAAACTAGCGGGACGGCCTGAGACCCAGTACTTC
CASSFHKLAGRPETQYF
>.|TRBV5-1|TRBJ1-3|.
TGCGCCAGCAGCTTCGGACGGATCTCTGGAAACACCATATATTTT
CASSFGRISGNTIYF
>.|TRBV12-3/TRBV12-4|TRBJ1-1|many
TGTGCCAGCAGTTTAAGAGGAATGAACACTGAAGCTTTCTTT
CASSLRGMNTEAFF
>TRBD2|TRBV4-2|TRBJ2-3|.
TGTGCCAGCAGCCCCAGGGGCGGGGGGGCCAGCACAGATACGCAGTATTTT
CASSPRGGGASTDTQYF
>.|TRBV11-2|TRBJ2-3|.
TGTGCCAGCAGCCACGCCGGCGGGGGCGCAGATACGCAGTATTTT
CASSHAGGGADTQYF
>.|TRBV18|TRBJ1-2|many
TGTGCCAGCTCACCGTCGAAGGTCGGCTACACCTTC
CASSPSKVGYTF
>TRBD1|TRBV7-3|TRBJ2-1|.
TGTGCCAGCAGCCCGACAGGGGGATATGAGCAGTTCTTC
CASSPTGGYEQFF
>.|TRBV29-1|TRBJ2-4|many
TGCAGCGTTGAGATGGGGGCCTCGGGTATTCAGTACTTC
CSVEMGASGIQYF
>.|TRBV10-3|TRBJ2-3|.
TGTGCCATCAGCCGTGCGGGGGCCGATACGCAGTATTTT
CAISRAGADTQYF
>TRBD1|TRBV10-3|TRBJ2-5|many
TGTGCCATCCAGCAGGGACAGGCTGGTTTGGAGACCCAGTACTTC
CAIQQGQAGLETQYF